The next 27 T cell receptor beta chains were all read from a single sample in a study of cytomegalovirus exposure and HLA in healthy donors. The PCR ran on 60 Vbeta and 13 Jbeta primers. Profiling relied on immunoSEQ multiplex PCR, and the TCRdb table lists in-frame clones only, not all of them. Of about 160,000 clones in the sample, roughly 71% were seen once. Input material: PBMCs. Receptor source: a woman aged 45-59 years in good health and CMV-seropositive.

The table lists this clone with a few counts. This chain links TRBV5-1 with TRBJ1-2; D is ambiguous. V was clipped by 3 bases and J by 6 bases, with 12 bases between them. CDR3 length equals 13 residues. Germline V CDR1 and CDR2: SGHRS, YFSETQ. The CDR3 nucleotides read TGCGCCAGCAGCTCCGGGATATCAGATGGCTACACCTTC. Its translation is CASSSGISDGYTF.

V and J are TRBV5-1 and TRBJ2-3, with a tentative D call TRBD1 (5 bases). Germline lookup yields CDR1 SGHRS and CDR2 YFSETQ. The germline V and J ends were trimmed by 4 bases and 2 bases, with 17 bases remaining between them. The CDR3 covers 16 residues. The CDR3 region has the DNA TGCGCCAGCAGCCTTGGTAATAGCAGGGCCACAGATACGCAGTATTTT. Translating gives CASSLGNSRATDTQYF.

Note on this clone: One end of the junction does not line up with germline, which may come from a read error. The chain combines TRBV7-2 with TRBJ1-1; TRBD1 is a possible D gene (5 bases). This CDR3 region has 14 residues. In germline, CDR1 is SGHTA, CDR2 FQGNSA. The CDR3 sequence: CASSIAGGSPEAFF. The DNA of the CDR3 is TGTGCCAGCAGCATAGCGGGGGGTAGCCCTGAAGCTTTCTTT.

This chain uses TRBV6-6 with TRBJ1-1; 8 bases map to TRBD1. CDR1 and CDR2 from the germline V gene are MNHNY and SVGAGI (reference sequence). V trimming: 6 bases; J trimming: 6 bases; junction bases outside the gene matches: 6. The length of the CDR3 is 13 residues. The CDR3 is CASRRTGLSEAFF. Written as DNA, the CDR3 is TGTGCCAGCAGAAGGACAGGGTTGTCTGAAGCTTTCTTT.

The rearrangement joins TRBV7-9 to TRBJ2-1; TRBD2 aligns across 8 bases. Trimming took 5 bases from V and 9 from J; bases not matched to a gene: 15. CDR1 and CDR2 (germline): SEHNR, FQNEAQ (reference sequence). This CDR3 is built from 16 residues. In nucleotides, the CDR3 is TGTGCCAGCAGCGCAGCCGGGACTAGTCGGGGGCGTGAGCAGTTCTTC. Protein: CASSAAGTSRGREQFF.

This chain uses TRBV7-8 with TRBJ2-5; D is unclear. The CDR3 consists of 13 residues. V gave up 3 bases and J gave up 3 bases, with 8 bases separating them. Germline V gene lookup returns CDR1 SGHVS and CDR2 FQNEAQ. The CDR3 here is CASSLTYKETQYF. Written as DNA, the CDR3 is TGTGCCAGCAGCTTGACTTACAAAGAGACCCAGTACTTC. The entire variable domain, with the rest obtained from reference TRBV7-8 and TRBJ2-5, is as follows: GAGVSQSPRYKVAKRGQDVALRCDPISGHVSLFWYQQALGQGPEFLTYFQNEAQLDKSGLPSDRFFAERPEGSVSTLKIQRTQQEDSAVYLCASSLTYKETQYFGPGTRLLVL.

V usage is TRBV27 and J usage is TRBJ1-2; 9 bases are shared with TRBD1. Per the germline V gene, CDR1 is MNHEY and CDR2 is SMNVEV (reference sequence). CDR3 size: 17 residues. The trim removed 1 base at V and 8 bases at J, leaving 14 bases unmatched. CDR3 DNA: TGTGCCAGCAGTTTATTAGGGACAGGGCCAATAGGTGAGGGCTACACCTTC. Translated: CASSLLGTGPIGEGYTF.

This sequence joins TRBV7-9 and TRBJ2-3; TRBD2 matches at 11 bases. This CDR3 is built from 16 residues. Germline CDR1 reads SEHNR; CDR2 reads FQNEAQ (reference sequence). Trimming at V came to 3 bases and at J to 7 bases, leaving 9 bases not matched to a gene. The CDR3 region has the DNA TGTGCCAGCAGCTTCGAGAAACTAGCGGGAGACTATACGCAGTATTTT. It translates to CASSFEKLAGDYTQYF.

The chain links TRBV5-6 to TRBJ1-6, with D hard to call. The CDR3 contains 16 residues. Trimming left V 4 bases short and J 0 bases short, with 11 bases between. CDR1 is SGHDT, CDR2 YYEEEE, per germline. This CDR3 is CASSIGRSSYNSPLHF. In DNA, the CDR3 is TGTGCCAGCAGCATAGGGAGGAGCTCCTATAATTCACCCCTCCACTTT.

The J gene is TRBJ2-7, the V gene TRBV11-3; 9 bases agree with TRBD1. With V trimmed by 1 base and J by 4 bases, 5 bases remained unmatched. The germline gives CDR1 SGHNT, CDR2 YENEEA. The CDR3 runs 15 residues. The DNA for the CDR3 is TGTGCCAGCAGCTTAGCTACAGGGGGCGAGTACGAGCAGTACTTC. It translates to CASSLATGGEYEQYF.

The V call is TRBV29-1, the J call TRBJ2-7; unclear D gene. V was clipped by 4 bases and J by 1 base, with 11 bases between them. The CDR3 is 13 amino acids. Germline assignment: CDR1 SQVTM and CDR2 ANQGSEA. CDR3 sequence: CSVVTVPSYEQYF. The DNA for the CDR3 is TGCAGCGTTGTAACTGTCCCTTCCTACGAGCAGTACTTC.

A note on this clone: The junction shows a germline mismatch at one end, possibly a read error. V gene TRBV18 combines with J gene TRBJ1-3; D unclear. Germline V lookup: CDR1 KGHSH, CDR2 LQKENI. The CDR3 has 12 amino acids. CDR3 bases: TGTGCCAGCTCACCACCTGGAGACACCATATATTTT. As protein: CASSPPGDTIYF.

This chain uses TRBV28 with TRBJ1-5; the D gene is possibly TRBD1 (5 bases). The assigned J gene may be wrong: the sequence end matches TRBJ2-3 better. Germline V gene data show CDR1 as MDHEN and CDR2 as SYDVKM. CDR3 size: 14 residues. Here the CDR3 DNA reads TGTGCCAGCAGTCGTCGGACACAAGGCCAGCCCCAGTATTTT. It translates to CASSRRTQGQPQYF.

This rearrangement joins TRBV2 to TRBJ2-7; 10 bases match TRBD1. The CDR3 has 16 amino acids. Germline V lookup: CDR1 SNHLY, CDR2 FYNNEI. The V gene end was trimmed by 10 bases and the J gene end by 5 bases; junction bases not matched to a gene: 17. The CDR3 nucleotides read TGTGCCACCTCCCGAGTGGGACAGGGGATTTACCACGAGCAGTACTTC. Translated, it gives CATSRVGQGIYHEQYF.

This chain joins TRBV6-1 and TRBJ1-1, with a possible D match to TRBD1 (6 bases). Trimming took off 7 bases at V and 0 bases at J, with 15 bases between the two ends. The germline CDR1 and CDR2 sequences are MNHNS and SASEGT. This CDR3 comprises 15 residues. The CDR3 DNA reads as TGTGCCAGCAATTCTCCGGGACACTTGAACACTGAAGCTTTCTTT. It is translated as CASNSPGHLNTEAFF.

The chain joins TRBV6-5 to TRBJ2-3; 8 bases agree with TRBD2. This CDR3 comprises 13 residues. J lost 7 bases, V lost 6 bases, and 6 bases had no gene match. Looked up from germline, CDR1 is MNHEY and CDR2 is SVGAGI. CDR3 DNA: TGTGCCAGCAGGCCCGGGGGGGCGTATACGCAGTATTTT. It is translated as CASRPGGAYTQYF.

V gene TRBV11-2 combines with J gene TRBJ1-2; 7 bases agree with TRBD1. The CDR3 has 14 amino acids. Trimming cost V 6 bases and J 3 bases; bases outside gene matches: 7. Germline CDR1 reads SGHAT; CDR2 reads FQNNGV. The CDR3 DNA sequence: TGTGCCAGCAGACCTATACAGGGGTACTATGGCTACACCTTC. It codes for CASRPIQGYYGYTF. Together with reference TRBV11-2 and TRBJ1-2, the CDR3 gives the full variable domain: EAGVAQSPRYKIIEKRQSVAFWCNPISGHATLYWYQQILGQGPKLLIQFQNNGVVDDSQLPKDRFSAERLKGVDSTLKIQPAKLEDSAVYLCASRPIQGYYGYTFGSGTRLTVV.

The chain uses TRBV7-9 and TRBJ1-1; no clear D gene. The V gene lost 5 bases and the J gene lost 1 base, with 23 bases spanning the gap. The CDR3 sequence is 18 residues long. Germline V gene sequence: CDR1 SEHNR, CDR2 FQNEAQ (reference sequence). The CDR3 spells CASSPRERAEWWNTEAFF. CDR3 in DNA: TGTGCCAGCAGCCCAAGGGAGCGGGCGGAGTGGTGGAACACTGAAGCTTTCTTT.

V usage is TRBV5-4 and J usage is TRBJ2-3; 8 nucleotides match TRBD1. Per the germline V gene, CDR1 is SGHNT and CDR2 is YYREEE (reference sequence). The CDR3 runs to 14 residues. The V gene end was trimmed by 2 bases and the J gene end by 5 bases; junction bases not matched to a gene: 4. The CDR3: CASSFQGAQDTQYF. DNA for the CDR3: TGTGCCAGCAGCTTCCAGGGGGCTCAAGATACGCAGTATTTT.

The chain recombines TRBV19 with TRBJ1-4; the match to TRBD1 covers 7 bases. Germline trimming cut 5 bases from V and 5 bases from J; bases unmatched to any gene: 8. Germline V lookup: CDR1 LNHDA, CDR2 SQIVND (reference sequence). This CDR3 contains 15 residues. The DNA of the CDR3 is TGTGCCAGTAGTGCCGACAGGGTTGGGAATGAAAAACTGTTTTTT. Protein sequence: CASSADRVGNEKLFF. Filled out from reference TRBV19 and TRBJ1-4, the complete variable domain reads DGGITQSPKYLFRKEGQNVTLSCEQNLNHDAMYWYRQDPGQGLRLIYYSQIVNDFQKGDIAEGYSVSREKKESFPLTVTSAQKNPTAFYLCASSADRVGNEKLFFGSGTQLSVL.

In this sample, this clone turned up a few times. The chain uses TRBV28 and TRBJ1-2; 8 bases fit TRBD1. The CDR3 has 14 amino acids. The junction had 12 bases not matched to a gene; V was cut back by 8 bases and J by 7 bases. Germline CDR1 reads MDHEN; CDR2 reads SYDVKM. The CDR3 protein is CASRVQGQAGGYTF. In DNA form, the CDR3 reads TGTGCCAGCCGAGTGCAGGGACAGGCTGGTGGCTACACCTTC.

CDR3 sequence: CASSETGFGYTF. The CDR3 DNA sequence: TGTGCCAGCAGCGAGACAGGGTTTGGCTACACCTTC. The chain joins TRBV2 to TRBJ1-2; 7 bases map to TRBD1. The V gene's germline CDR1 is SNHLY and CDR2 FYNNEI. The trim removed 6 bases at V and 7 bases at J, leaving 5 bases unmatched. CDR3 size: 12 residues.

The rearrangement links TRBV4-1 to TRBJ1-1, with TRBD1 as a possible D gene (5 bases). The CDR3 contains 17 residues. Trimming took 5 bases from V and 2 from J, leaving 21 bases between them. Germline loops: CDR1 MGHRA, CDR2 YSYEKL. CDR3: CASSGDRRGRTNTEAFF. In nucleotides, the CDR3 is TGCGCCAGCAGCGGGGATCGACGTGGCAGGACAAACACTGAAGCTTTCTTT.

The chain employs TRBV5-1 and TRBJ2-2, with 13 positions matching TRBD2. Germline CDR1 SGHRS, CDR2 YFSETQ. The CDR3 length is 16 residues. Trimming took 2 bases from V and 6 from J; bases not matched to a gene: 4. The CDR3 DNA sequence: TGCGCCAGCAGCTTACTAGCGGGGGGGCTCGCCGGGGAGCTGTTTTTT. Protein sequence: CASSLLAGGLAGELFF.

This clone appeared a single time. The V gene is TRBV7-9, the J gene TRBJ1-2, with a weak D call TRBD1 (6 bases). V was clipped by 5 bases and J by 5 bases, with 24 bases between them. The CDR3 runs 17 residues. Germline CDR1 reads SEHNR; CDR2 reads FQNEAQ (reference sequence). The DNA of the CDR3 is TGTGCCAGCAGCCCCAGGGGCGGGGGCGTCGACTTGTATGGCTACACCTTC. It yields the protein CASSPRGGGVDLYGYTF.

The rearrangement links TRBV2 to TRBJ1-6; no clear D gene. Per the germline V gene, CDR1 is SNHLY and CDR2 is FYNNEI. The V end lost 3 bases, the J end lost 7 bases, and 10 bases lay between the germline ends. The CDR3 extends over 14 amino acids. The CDR3 bases are TGTGCCAGCAGTGATCGACTGACGAATTCACCCCTCCACTTT. As protein: CASSDRLTNSPLHF. Complete variable domain (other parts from reference TRBV2 and TRBJ1-6): EPEVTQTPSHQVTQMGQEVILRCVPISNHLYFYWYRQILGQKVEFLVSFYNNEISEKSEIFDDQFSVERPDGSNFTLKIRSTKLEDSAMYFCASSDRLTNSPLHFGNGTRLTVT.

V is TRBV25-1 and J is TRBJ2-5; 9 bases agree with TRBD1. Germline V lookup: CDR1 MGHDK, CDR2 SYGVNS. J lost 4 bases, V lost 2 bases, and 8 bases had no gene match. The CDR3 contains 16 residues. The DNA of the CDR3 is TGTGCCAGCAGTGAACCGGGACAGGGCTGGGGAGAGACCCAGTACTTC. This encodes CASSEPGQGWGETQYF. Based on the CDR3 plus reference TRBV25-1 and TRBJ2-5, the full variable domain is EADIYQTPRYLVIGTGKKITLECSQTMGHDKMYWYQQDPGMELHLIHYSYGVNSTEKGDLSSESTVSRIRTEHFPLTLESARPSHTSQYLCASSEPGQGWGETQYFGPGTRLLVL.